The clone carrying this TCR beta chain appeared a few times. The data originate from a study of blood T cell repertoires in COVID-19. Study overall: Specimens from acute and convalescent COVID-19 originated in the United States, Italy and Spain. PBMCs, B-cell-depleted T cells, or T cells were the source of the cDNA or gDNA that made up the material.

Study processing details: Estimation of nucleated cell counts relied on the amplification of reference gene primers. Profiling relied on immunoSEQ multiplex PCR, and the TCRdb table lists in-frame clones only, not all of them. That table furnishes V, J and clone size, whereas the DNA furnished D and trimming. The table lists about 90,000 clones, just under 85% of them singletons. The CDR3 length is 13 residues. Trimming took 6 bases from V and 2 from J, leaving 7 bases between them. The sequenced sample consisted of peripheral blood. This sequence joins TRBV12-3 or TRBV12-4 and TRBJ2-2; tentatively, D is TRBD2 (6 bases). The clonotype comes from a woman aged 70 to 79 with active or convalescent COVID-19. CDR3 in amino acids: CASRGLNTGELFF. As DNA, the CDR3 is TGTGCCAGCAGGGGACTTAACACCGGGGAGCTGTTTTTT.